The T cell receptor beta chain under discussion was sequenced for a study of T cells after yellow fever vaccination. By 5'RACE template switching, TCR cDNA was produced, with a universal primer site and UMIs added in the process. TCRdb used MiXCR to reprocess the 5' RACE reads, holding one entry per CDR3 protein. This table has about 340,000 distinct CDR3 sequences, 8.5% to 9% appearing once. In its sample, this clonotype was seen a few times. Per germline, CDR1 MNHEY and CDR2 SMNVEV (reference sequence). The CDR3 loop spans 15 amino acids. The J segment lost 3 bases and the V segment lost 0 bases, leaving 4 bases of the junction unmatched.

The TCR originated in a man aged 18 to 29 who received the YFV17D yellow fever vaccine. Specimen: PBMCs, collected on the day of the first yellow fever vaccination. The J gene is TRBJ2-7, the V gene TRBV27; 8 bases are shared with TRBD2. CDR3 loop: CASSLSSGVLYEQYF. The CDR3 DNA follows: TGTGCCAGCAGTTTATCTAGCGGGGTGCTCTACGAGCAGTACTTC.